The clone carrying this TCR beta chain was counted ten times or more. Its antigen is unidentified. These data originate in a study of T cell repertoires in cytomegalovirus infection. On the study more broadly: Indications of both CMV infection and matching HLA type were provided by public TCR beta signatures.

Study results and caveats: There were HLA-C-restricted CMV-specific TCR beta clonotypes dominating the ex vivo response. Cumulative frequency (of public TCR beta family members) identified carriers of CMV plus the relevant HLA.

Germline V gene lookup returns CDR1 SGHTA and CDR2 FQGNSA. This CDR3 comprises 13 residues. Trimming took 3 bases from V and 7 from J; bases not matched to a gene: 5. TCRdb re-called the reads with MiXCR, one entry per CDR3 protein. Among 68,000 or so distinct CDR3 sequences listed, approximately 22% were seen once. The V gene is TRBV7-2, the J gene TRBJ2-7; TRBD1 agrees at 8 bases. This receptor was taken from a human donor in good health (CMV status not recorded). Some clones in this sample may be carry-over from other donors' samples. The sequencing sample was made of PBMCs, sequenced either directly or after in vitro stimulation (not recorded which). The CDR3 sequence: CASSFDRGREQYF. CDR3 in DNA: TGTGCCAGCAGCTTTGACAGGGGTCGGGAGCAGTACTTC.